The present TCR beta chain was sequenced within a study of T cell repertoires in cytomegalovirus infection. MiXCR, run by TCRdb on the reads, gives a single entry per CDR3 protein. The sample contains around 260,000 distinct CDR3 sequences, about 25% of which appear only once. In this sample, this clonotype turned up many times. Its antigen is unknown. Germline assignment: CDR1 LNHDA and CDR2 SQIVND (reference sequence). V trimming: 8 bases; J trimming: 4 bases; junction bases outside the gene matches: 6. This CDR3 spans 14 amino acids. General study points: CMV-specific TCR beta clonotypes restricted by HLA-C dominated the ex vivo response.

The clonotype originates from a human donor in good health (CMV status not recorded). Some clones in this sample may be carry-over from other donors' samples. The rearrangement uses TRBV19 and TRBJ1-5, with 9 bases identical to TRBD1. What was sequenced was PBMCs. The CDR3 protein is CASDGQGRNQPQHF. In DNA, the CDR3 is TGTGCCAGTGATGGACAGGGGAGGAATCAGCCCCAGCATTTT.